Each of the 8 T cell receptor beta chains below was sequenced from the same sample in a study of PD-1 blockade in classical Hodgkin lymphoma. Each patient relapsed following autologous stem cell transplantation, and prior brentuximab vedotin exposure differed. The protocol was immunoSEQ multiplex PCR, while the TCRdb copy is restricted to in-frame clones and leaves out a portion. The sample consists of some 30,000 clones, around 67% of them appearing once. The sample in question was peripheral blood mononuclear cells (PBMCs), obtained before the second cycle of nivolumab. These receptors were taken from a human donor with classical Hodgkin lymphoma.

V gene TRBV6-6 combines with J gene TRBJ2-1; 11 positions agree with TRBD2. Germline V gene sequence: CDR1 MNHNY, CDR2 SVGAGI (reference sequence). The CDR3 sequence is 14 residues long. V trimming: 5 bases; J trimming: 6 bases; junction bases outside the gene matches: 3. The CDR3 region has the DNA TGTGCCAGCAGTGCTAGCGGGGGGATCAATGAGCAGTTCTTC. This gives the protein CASSASGGINEQFF.

The chain is built from TRBV2 and TRBJ2-3; D is perhaps TRBD1 (5 bases). Germline loops: CDR1 SNHLY, CDR2 FYNNEI. The CDR3 runs 16 residues. V lost 8 bases, J lost 2 bases, and 20 bases lay in between. The CDR3 loop reads CASLDSRTFHTDTQYF. DNA of the CDR3: TGTGCCAGCCTGGATTCTAGGACATTTCACACAGATACGCAGTATTTT.

V and J are TRBV19 and TRBJ2-7; 7 bases are a match to TRBD1. CDR3 length: 14 residues. The ends lost 4 bases at V and 5 bases at J; junction bases unmatched: 8. CDR1 LNHDA and CDR2 SQIVND come from the germline V gene (reference sequence). The CDR3 loop reads CASSTRTGFNEQYF. CDR3 nucleotides: TGTGCCAGTAGTACCCGGACAGGTTTTAACGAGCAGTACTTC.

The V call is TRBV28, the J call TRBJ1-5; TRBD1 aligns across 7 bases. Unmatched junction bases numbered 8, after V lost 10 bases and J lost 2 bases. CDR3 length: 14 amino acids. Germline-derived CDR1 and CDR2 are MDHEN and SYDVKM. CDR3 in DNA: TGTGCCACCCGAACGCAGGGGGGCAATCAGCCCCAGCATTTT. It codes for CATRTQGGNQPQHF.

This clone was counted only a few times. This chain uses TRBV29-1 with TRBJ1-1, with TRBD1 matching 10 bases. The CDR3 covers 11 residues. J gave up 10 bases and V 6 bases, and 5 bases lay outside the gene matches. Germline-derived CDR1 and CDR2 are SQVTM and ANQGSEA. The CDR3 spells CSVDRGRGAFF. Here the CDR3 DNA reads TGCAGCGTAGACAGGGGGCGCGGAGCTTTCTTT.

This clone has a single count. V usage is TRBV5-1 and J usage is TRBJ1-1, with 8 bases identical to TRBD1. Germline lookup yields CDR1 SGHRS and CDR2 YFSETQ. The junction had 5 bases not matched to a gene; V was cut back by 4 bases and J by 3 bases. The length of the CDR3 is 14 residues. This chain's CDR3 is CASSVQGADTEAFF. In nucleotides, the CDR3 is TGCGCCAGCAGCGTCCAGGGGGCGGACACTGAAGCTTTCTTT.

Here the CDR3 reads CASSQTGNTEAFF. CDR3 coding DNA: TGTGCCAGCAGCCAAACAGGGAACACTGAAGCTTTCTTT. The gene calls are TRBV7-3 and TRBJ1-1; D may be TRBD1 (5 bases). Trimming stripped 5 bases from V and 1 base from J, with 8 bases between. The CDR3 runs 13 residues. Looked up from germline, CDR1 is SGHTA and CDR2 is FQGTGA.

V gene TRBV27 combines with J gene TRBJ1-4; D perhaps matches TRBD1 (5 bases). V was clipped by 5 bases and J by 2 bases, with 15 bases between them. This CDR3 contains 16 residues. CDR1 and CDR2 (germline): MNHEY, SMNVEV (reference sequence). The CDR3 spells CASSPAGGGTNEKLFF. The DNA of the CDR3 is TGTGCCAGCAGTCCCGCAGGCGGGGGGACTAATGAAAAACTGTTTTTT.